The present entry profiles one T cell receptor beta chain with its context. Its antigen is still unknown. This record comes from a study of PD-1 blockade in classical Hodgkin lymphoma. TCRdb's table, derived via immunoSEQ multiplex PCR, lists solely in-frame clones and lacks some. This repertoire shows around 150,000 clones, 78% found once; its top ten account for about 9.3%. This CDR3 has 14 residues. Trimming took 6 bases from V and 3 from J, leaving 12 bases between them. The germline CDR1 and CDR2 sequences are LGHNT and FRNRAP. General study points: Relative to healthy donors, newly diagnosed patients reportedly had lower baseline TCR diversity, which was reported as lower still in relapsed/refractory patients.

Exposure to brentuximab vedotin varied, and each patient had relapsed following autologous stem cell transplantation. The specimen comprised peripheral blood mononuclear cells (PBMCs), sampled before the second cycle of nivolumab. The genes are TRBV12-5 and TRBJ2-1, with D tentatively TRBD2 (5 bases). The source of this sequence is a human donor with classical Hodgkin lymphoma. The CDR3 reads CASGHRGFYNEQFF. The CDR3, as DNA: TGTGCTAGTGGGCATAGAGGGTTCTACAATGAGCAGTTCTTC.